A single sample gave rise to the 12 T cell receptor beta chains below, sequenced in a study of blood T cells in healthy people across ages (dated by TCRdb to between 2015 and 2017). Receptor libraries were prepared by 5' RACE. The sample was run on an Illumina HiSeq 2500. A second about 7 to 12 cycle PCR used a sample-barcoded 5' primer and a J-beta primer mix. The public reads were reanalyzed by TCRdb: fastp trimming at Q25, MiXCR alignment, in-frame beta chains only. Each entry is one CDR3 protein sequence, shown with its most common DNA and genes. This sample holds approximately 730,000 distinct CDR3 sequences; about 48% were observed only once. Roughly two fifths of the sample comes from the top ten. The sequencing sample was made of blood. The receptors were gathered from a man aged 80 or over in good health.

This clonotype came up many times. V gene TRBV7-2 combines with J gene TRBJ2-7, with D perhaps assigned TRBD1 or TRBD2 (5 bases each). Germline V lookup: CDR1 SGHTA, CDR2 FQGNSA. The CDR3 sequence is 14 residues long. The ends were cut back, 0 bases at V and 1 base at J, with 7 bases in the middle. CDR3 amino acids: CASSLARGSYEQYF. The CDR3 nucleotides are TGTGCCAGCAGCTTAGCGAGGGGATCCTACGAGCAGTACTTC.

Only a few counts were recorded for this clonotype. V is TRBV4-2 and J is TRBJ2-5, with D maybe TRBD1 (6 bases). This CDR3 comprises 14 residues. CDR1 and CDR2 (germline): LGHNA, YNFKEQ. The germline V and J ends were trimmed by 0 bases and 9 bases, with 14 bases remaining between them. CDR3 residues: CASSQEGLKGAQYF. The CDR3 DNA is TGTGCCAGCAGCCAAGAAGGGCTTAAGGGGGCCCAGTACTTC.

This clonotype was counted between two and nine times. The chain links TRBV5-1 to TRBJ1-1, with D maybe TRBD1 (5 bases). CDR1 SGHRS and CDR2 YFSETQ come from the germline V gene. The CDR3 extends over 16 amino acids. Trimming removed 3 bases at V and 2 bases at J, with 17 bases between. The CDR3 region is CASSYSRVGPNTEAFF. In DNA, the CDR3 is TGCGCCAGCAGCTACAGTCGTGTGGGGCCAAACACTGAAGCTTTCTTT.

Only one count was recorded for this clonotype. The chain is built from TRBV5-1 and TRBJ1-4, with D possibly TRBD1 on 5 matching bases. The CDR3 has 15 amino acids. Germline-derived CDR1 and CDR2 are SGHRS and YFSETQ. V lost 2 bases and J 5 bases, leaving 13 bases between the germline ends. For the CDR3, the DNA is TGCGCCAGCAGCTTTACGCTCGGGGGGAATGAAAAACTGTTTTTT. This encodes CASSFTLGGNEKLFF.

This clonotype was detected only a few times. The CDR3 sequence: CAIRPGLAGGYEQYF. The CDR3 DNA reads TGTGCCATCAGACCGGGACTAGCGGGAGGTTACGAGCAGTACTTC. The chain is built from TRBV10-3 and TRBJ2-7; 15 nucleotides line up with TRBD2. The CDR3 consists of 15 residues. Germline V lookup: CDR1 ENHRY, CDR2 SYGVKD. The J segment lost 4 bases and the V segment lost 6 bases, leaving 4 bases of the junction unmatched.

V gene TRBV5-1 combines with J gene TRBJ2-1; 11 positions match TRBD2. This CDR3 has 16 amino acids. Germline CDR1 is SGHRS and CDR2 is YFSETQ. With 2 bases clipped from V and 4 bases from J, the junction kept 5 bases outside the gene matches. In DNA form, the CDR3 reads TGCGCCAGCAGCTTAACTAGCGGGAGTGGGTACAATGAGCAGTTCTTC. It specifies CASSLTSGSGYNEQFF.

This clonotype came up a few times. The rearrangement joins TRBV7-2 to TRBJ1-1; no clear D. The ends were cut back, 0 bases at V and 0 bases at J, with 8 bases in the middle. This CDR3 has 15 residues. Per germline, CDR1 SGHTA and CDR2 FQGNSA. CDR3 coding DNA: TGTGCCAGCAGCTTAGCGTCCAGCATGAACACTGAAGCTTTCTTT. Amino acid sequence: CASSLASSMNTEAFF.

The CDR3: CASSGQGRQDTQYF. DNA of the CDR3: TGTGCCAGCAGTGGACAGGGGCGGCAAGATACGCAGTATTTT. The rearrangement joins TRBV2 to TRBJ2-3, with 8 bases aligning to TRBD1. The CDR3 spans 14 residues. Germline CDR1 and CDR2: SNHLY and FYNNEI. After removal of 4 bases from V and 5 bases from J, the junction contained 5 bases not matched to a gene.

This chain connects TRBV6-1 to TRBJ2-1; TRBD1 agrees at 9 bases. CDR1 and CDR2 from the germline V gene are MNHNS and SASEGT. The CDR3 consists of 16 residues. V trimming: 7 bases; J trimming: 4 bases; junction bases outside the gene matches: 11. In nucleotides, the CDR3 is TGTGCCAGCACCGAAGCCGGGGGGACAGGGTACAATGAGCAGTTCTTC. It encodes CASTEAGGTGYNEQFF.

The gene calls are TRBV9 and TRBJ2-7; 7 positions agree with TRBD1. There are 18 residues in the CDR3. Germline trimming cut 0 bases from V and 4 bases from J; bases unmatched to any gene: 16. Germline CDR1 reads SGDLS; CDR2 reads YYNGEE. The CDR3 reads CASSVDQGVTGLMYEQYF. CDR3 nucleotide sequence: TGTGCCAGCAGCGTAGATCAAGGGGTGACAGGGCTGATGTACGAGCAGTACTTC.

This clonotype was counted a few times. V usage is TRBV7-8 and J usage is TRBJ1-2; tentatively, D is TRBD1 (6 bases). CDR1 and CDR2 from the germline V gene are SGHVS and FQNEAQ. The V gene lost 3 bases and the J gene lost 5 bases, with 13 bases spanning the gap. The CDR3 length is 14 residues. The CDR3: CASSFTDRSYGYTF. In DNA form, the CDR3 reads TGTGCCAGCAGCTTTACGGACAGAAGTTATGGCTACACCTTC.

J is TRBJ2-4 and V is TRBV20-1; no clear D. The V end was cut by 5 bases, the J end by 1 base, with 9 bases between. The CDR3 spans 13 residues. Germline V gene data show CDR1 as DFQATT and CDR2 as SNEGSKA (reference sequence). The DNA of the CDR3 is TGCAGTGCTTTTAATACCGCCAAAAACATTCAGTACTTC. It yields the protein CSAFNTAKNIQYF.